Sequencing of this TCR beta chain was carried out in a study of regulatory T cells in long-lasting Graves disease. Study observations and caveats: It was in persistent disease that TRBV28, TRBJ1-2 and TRBJ2-5 were favored.

The time point denotes: newly diagnosed GD, antithyroid drugs for less than 3 months. Following extraction of RNA from PBMCs, that RNA was used to make the TCR library. Note on this clonotype: Its specificity is unknown.

Arm-PCR with iRepertoire HTBI primers amplified the CDR3 regions for these TCR beta libraries. One entry per CDR3 protein results from TCRdb running MiXCR on the multiplex PCR reads. Among 390,000 or so distinct CDR3 sequences listed, about 10% were seen once. The germline CDR1 and CDR2 sequences are SGHAT and FQNNGV. This CDR3 is 16 amino acids long. J lost 4 bases, V lost 5 bases, and 13 bases had no gene match. This sample also belongs to another study, concerning T cells in Graves' hyperthyroidism and ophthalmopathy. That report notes: Within blood appeared most thyroid clonotypes that had expanded above 0.001.

The sequencing here drew on peripheral blood mononuclear cells (PBMCs), taken at new diagnosis, from a patient treated with antithyroid drugs. The chain carries TRBV11-2 and TRBJ1-1, with TRBD1 identical over 7 bases. This TCR came from a woman under 30 with Graves disease. The CDR3 sequence is CASSQRQGFSGTEAFF. DNA of the CDR3: TGTGCCAGCAGCCAAAGACAGGGCTTTAGCGGCACTGAAGCTTTCTTT.